The sequence of this T cell receptor (beta chain) was determined in a study of blood T cell repertoires in COVID-19. CDR3 length: 15 amino acids. CDR1 is MNHEY and CDR2 is SVGAGI in the germline V gene. The V end was cut by 5 bases, the J end by 1 base, with 15 bases between. Clones were sequenced by immunoSEQ multiplex PCR, and TCRdb holds only the in-frame ones, with some missing. The sample gives hundreds of thousands of clones, approximately 81% of which show up once; approximately 3.6% is in the top ten. The sequenced sample consisted of peripheral blood. This chain links TRBV6-5 with TRBJ2-7; possibly TRBD1 for D (5 bases). This sequence was found in a woman between 18 and 30 years old with acute or convalescent COVID-19. This CDR3 reads CASSRQTTASYEQYF. As DNA, the CDR3 is TGTGCCAGCAGTAGACAGACCACCGCTTCCTACGAGCAGTACTTC.